This entry lists 30 T cell receptor beta chains sequenced from one sample in a study of T cell repertoires in cytomegalovirus infection. TCRdb processed the reads anew with MiXCR; each CDR3 protein has one entry. The table shows roughly 45,000 distinct CDR3 sequences, with more than 20% occurring only once. No antigen has been assigned to these receptors. The source material was PBMCs, sequenced either directly or after in vitro stimulation (not recorded which). The receptors derive from a human donor in good health (CMV status not recorded). Some clones in this sample may be carry-over from other donors' samples.

This clonotype was picked up many times. This chain links TRBV5-6 with TRBJ1-2; D is unresolved. The CDR3 length is 12 residues. Trimming took off 7 bases at V and 5 bases at J, with 12 bases between the two ends. The V gene's germline CDR1 is SGHDT and CDR2 YYEEEE. In DNA, the CDR3 is TGTGCCAGCTCCCCGTACCTATATGGCTACACCTTC. Its protein is CASSPYLYGYTF.

There are a few counts of this clonotype. The chain employs TRBV4-3 and TRBJ2-2; tentatively, D is TRBD2 (5 bases). Germline lookup yields CDR1 LGHNA and CDR2 YSLEER. This CDR3 is 14 amino acids long. V lost 4 bases and J 3 bases, leaving 9 bases between the germline ends. The CDR3 DNA reads TGCGCCAGCAGCCCCCAGCGGTACACCGGGGAGCTGTTTTTT. This gives the protein CASSPQRYTGELFF.

This clonotype occurred a few times. The chain couples TRBV13 to TRBJ1-4, with D tentatively TRBD1 (6 bases). V lost 6 bases and J lost 3, with 8 bases in between. This CDR3 contains 13 residues. Germline V gene sequence: CDR1 PRHDT, CDR2 FYEKMQ (reference sequence). CDR3 in DNA: TGTGCCAGCAGGCGGACAGCTAATGAAAAACTGTTTTTT. Its translation is CASRRTANEKLFF.

V and J are TRBV5-1 and TRBJ2-1; the D gene is possibly TRBD2 (6 bases). CDR1 SGHRS and CDR2 YFSETQ come from the germline V gene. This CDR3 has 15 amino acids. V was clipped by 0 bases and J by 6 bases, with 13 bases between them. The CDR3 coding sequence is TGCGCCAGCAGCTTGGGGAGCGGGCCACTCAATGAGCAGTTCTTC. Residues: CASSLGSGPLNEQFF. The entire variable domain, with the rest obtained from reference TRBV5-1 and TRBJ2-1, is as follows: KAGVTQTPRYLIKTRGQQVTLSCSPISGHRSVSWYQQTPGQGLQFLFEYFSETQRNKGNFPGRFSGRQFSNSRSEMNVSTLELGDSALYLCASSLGSGPLNEQFFGPGTRLTVL.

This clonotype was counted many times. The rearrangement links TRBV20-1 to TRBJ2-7; D is unclear. The CDR3 is 14 amino acids. Deletions cut 3 bases from V and 1 base from J, with 13 bases between. Germline CDR1 DFQATT, CDR2 SNEGSKA (reference sequence). DNA for the CDR3: TGCAGTGCTAGGGGGTCAGTAGGTTCCTACGAGCAGTACTTC. Protein product: CSARGSVGSYEQYF.

This chain links TRBV28 with TRBJ2-3; the match to TRBD1 covers 7 bases. Germline V CDR1 and CDR2: MDHEN, SYDVKM. The trim removed 6 bases at V and 5 bases at J, leaving 5 bases unmatched. This CDR3 is built from 13 residues. The CDR3 nucleotides are TGTGCCAGCAGATTGCAGGGGGTAGATACGCAGTATTTT. This codes for CASRLQGVDTQYF.

Relative to its sample, this clonotype is medium-sized. This chain connects TRBV3-1 to TRBJ2-5; 7 nucleotides align to TRBD2. Germline CDR1 reads LGHDT; CDR2 reads YNNKEL (reference sequence). The junction had 7 bases not matched to a gene; V was cut back by 5 bases and J by 4 bases. The CDR3 spans 14 residues. For the CDR3, the DNA is TGTGCCAGCAGCAACGCGGGCGGGGGAGAGACCCAGTACTTC. Its protein product is CASSNAGGGETQYF.

This CDR3 is CAISGQGVYSPLHF. CDR3 in DNA: TGTGCCATCAGTGGACAGGGTGTATATTCACCCCTCCACTTT. The chain carries TRBV10-3 and TRBJ1-6; 7 nucleotides match TRBD1. The CDR3 has 14 amino acids. With V trimmed by 4 bases and J by 8 bases, 5 bases remained unmatched. CDR1 and CDR2 (germline): ENHRY, SYGVKD.

The V and J genes are TRBV12-3 or TRBV12-4 and TRBJ2-1; 13 bases are shared with TRBD2. The CDR3 extends over 17 amino acids. V shed 6 bases, J shed 5 bases, and the junction held 10 bases outside the gene matches. The CDR3 loop reads CASRGLAGHRTHNEQFF. CDR3 coding DNA: TGTGCCAGCAGGGGACTAGCGGGGCATCGTACACACAATGAGCAGTTCTTC.

This chain uses TRBV7-2 with TRBJ1-2; D ambiguous. Germline values: CDR1 SGHTA, CDR2 FQGNSA. This CDR3 is 12 amino acids long. V lost 5 bases and J lost 8, with 12 bases in between. The CDR3 loop reads CASSLQQSGYTF. The CDR3 coding sequence is TGTGCCAGCAGCCTACAACAGTCGGGCTACACCTTC.

This clonotype was recorded at least ten times. The CDR3 nucleotides read TGTGCCACCGCTCGAGCAGTCGGGGAGCTGTTTTTT. Its protein is CATARAVGELFF. The chain carries TRBV10-3 and TRBJ2-2; D is unclear. From germline, CDR1 is ENHRY and CDR2 SYGVKD. Trimming shortened V by 10 bases and J by 7 bases, and 13 bases separated the two germline ends. This CDR3 spans 12 amino acids.

This clonotype was observed a handful of times. The gene calls are TRBV3-1 and TRBJ2-3; 15 bases map to TRBD2. This CDR3 has 19 residues. The germline V gene encodes CDR1 LGHDT and CDR2 YNNKEL (reference sequence). V gave up 6 bases and J gave up 4 bases; unmatched junction bases: 14. The DNA for the CDR3 is TGTGCCAGCAGAGGTCGGACTAGCGGGAGGGCCGGTAGACCAGATACGCAGTATTTT. Its protein is CASRGRTSGRAGRPDTQYF.

Concerning this clonotype: One end of the junction fails to match germline, which may point to a read error. This sequence joins TRBV7-2 and TRBJ2-5; TRBD1 aligns across 7 bases. The CDR3 length is 14 residues. Germline V gene lookup returns CDR1 SGHTA and CDR2 FQGNSA. CDR3: CASGLGGAGETQYF. CDR3 in DNA: TGTGCCAGCGGCTTAGGGGGCGCAGGGGAGACCCAGTACTTC.

By proportion, this clonotype is medium-sized. This chain connects TRBV5-1 to TRBJ1-2; D is unclear. V shed 1 base and J shed 2 bases, with 12 bases lying between them. Per germline, CDR1 SGHRS and CDR2 YFSETQ. CDR3 length: 15 amino acids. In DNA form, the CDR3 reads TGCGCCAGCAGCTTGAAGGGAGACTTCAACTATGGCTACACCTTC. Protein product: CASSLKGDFNYGYTF.

This chain connects TRBV6-2 or TRBV6-3 to TRBJ2-1, with 8 bases fitting TRBD2. This CDR3 comprises 14 residues. Germline loops: CDR1 MNHEY, CDR2 SVGEGT. The V gene end was trimmed by 7 bases and the J gene end by 2 bases; junction bases not matched to a gene: 4. CDR3 coding DNA: TGTGCCAGCAACGGGGGGGGAGCCTACAATGAGCAGTTCTTC. Translating it yields CASNGGGAYNEQFF.

This clonotype was counted a few times. The V gene is TRBV25-1, the J gene TRBJ1-3; TRBD1 might be the D (5 bases). The V gene lost 10 bases and the J gene lost 1 base, with 32 bases spanning the gap. This CDR3 is built from 20 residues. The germline gives CDR1 MGHDK, CDR2 SYGVNS. The CDR3 bases are TGTGCCACCTGGTTTGCAGGGAACGGAGAAACTTCTCTTTCTGGAAACACCATATATTTT. Translation gives CATWFAGNGETSLSGNTIYF.

This clonotype was seen ten or more times. The chain is built from TRBV7-2 and TRBJ2-1; 7 positions match TRBD2. V trimming: 0 bases; J trimming: 4 bases; junction bases outside the gene matches: 3. The CDR3 loop spans 15 amino acids. Looked up from germline, CDR1 is SGHTA and CDR2 is FQGNSA. CDR3 residues: CASSLASGEYNEQFF. CDR3 nucleotides: TGTGCCAGCAGCTTAGCGAGCGGGGAATACAATGAGCAGTTCTTC.

The chain joins TRBV10-3 to TRBJ1-2, with 10 bases fitting TRBD1. CDR3 length equals 13 residues. The germline V gene has CDR1 ENHRY and CDR2 SYGVKD. Trimming took 3 bases from V and 8 from J; bases not matched to a gene: 3. The CDR3: CAISDMTGGGYTF. CDR3 nucleotides: TGTGCCATCAGTGATATGACAGGGGGCGGCTACACCTTC.

This clonotype was counted many times. V and J are TRBV7-8 and TRBJ2-7; weak D call: TRBD2 (5 bases). Trimming removed 6 bases at V and 3 bases at J, with 12 bases between. The CDR3 contains 13 residues. Germline V lookup: CDR1 SGHVS, CDR2 FQNEAQ. The CDR3 DNA reads as TGTGCCAGCAGTTCCCTGGCGGGCTACGAGCAGTACTTC. This codes for CASSSLAGYEQYF.

There are a few counts of this clonotype. The V and J genes are TRBV6-5 and TRBJ2-1; D call uncertain. This CDR3 contains 15 residues. The V end was cut by 5 bases, the J end by 7 bases, with 18 bases between. Germline V lookup: CDR1 MNHEY, CDR2 SVGAGI. CDR3 region: CASSILYQKRNEQFF. The CDR3 DNA is TGTGCCAGCAGTATACTTTACCAGAAAAGGAATGAGCAGTTCTTC.

This chain uses TRBV7-9 with TRBJ2-5, with 7 bases that match TRBD1. Losses at the gene ends were 1 base for V and 3 bases for J; bases not matched to a gene: 2. CDR1 SEHNR and CDR2 FQNEAQ come from the germline V gene (reference sequence). The CDR3 runs 14 residues. The CDR3 loop is CASSLDTGEETQYF. The CDR3 nucleotides are TGTGCCAGCAGCTTAGATACAGGGGAAGAGACCCAGTACTTC.

This chain uses TRBV7-9 with TRBJ1-6, with a weak D call TRBD1 (5 bases). CDR3 length: 14 residues. The germline V and J ends were trimmed by 5 bases and 10 bases, with 15 bases remaining between them. Germline CDR1 reads SEHNR; CDR2 reads FQNEAQ (reference sequence). The CDR3 DNA is TGTGCCAGCAGCCCCGACAGCCCTCTATCACCCCTCCACTTT. Translated, it gives CASSPDSPLSPLHF.

This clonotype appeared many times. The genes are TRBV7-3 and TRBJ2-2; D unresolved. Germline-derived CDR1 and CDR2 are SGHTA and FQGTGA. The CDR3 covers 14 residues. Trimming stripped 0 bases from V and 3 bases from J, with 5 bases between. The DNA of the CDR3 is TGTGCCAGCAGCTTAACCGGGTACACCGGGGAGCTGTTTTTT. Residues: CASSLTGYTGELFF. Supplemented by reference TRBV7-3 and TRBJ2-2, the full variable domain reads GAGVSQTPSNKVTEKGKYVELRCDPISGHTALYWYRQSLGQGPEFLIYFQGTGAADDSGLPNDRFFAVRPEGSVSTLKIQRTERGDSAVYLCASSLTGYTGELFFGEGSRLTVL.

In its sample, this clonotype was seen once. A much larger clone lies one base from this, so it may be a read error. The chain carries TRBV7-2 and TRBJ2-1; D remains unclear. V was cut by 5 bases and J by 12 bases, with 11 bases left in between. The CDR3 spans 11 residues. In germline, CDR1 is SGHTA, CDR2 FQGNSA. The CDR3 DNA reads TGTGCCAGCAGCCCGTCGGTTGGGCAGTTCTTC. This gives the protein CASSPSVGQFF. The whole variable domain, filled in from reference TRBV7-2 and TRBJ2-1, reads GAGVSQSPSNKVTEKGKDVELRCDPISGHTALYWYRQSLGQGLEFLIYFQGNSAPDKSGLPSDRFSAERTGGSVSTLTIQRTQQEDSAVYLCASSPSVGQFFGPGTRLTVL.

This clonotype occurred many times. V gene TRBV6-2 or TRBV6-3 combines with J gene TRBJ2-7; 7 bases align to TRBD1. Germline CDR1 reads MNHEY; CDR2 reads SVGEGT. The CDR3 totals 14 residues. V shed 7 bases, J shed 6 bases, and the junction held 12 bases outside the gene matches. CDR3 loop: CASTRGRQGSEQYF. In DNA form, the CDR3 reads TGTGCCAGCACCCGAGGCCGACAGGGAAGCGAGCAGTACTTC.

CDR3 in amino acids: CASSYKPGGPDTQYF. The CDR3 DNA reads as TGTGCCAGCAGTTACAAACCGGGGGGGCCGGATACGCAGTATTTT. J is TRBJ2-3 and V is TRBV6-5, with 8 bases aligning to TRBD2. The CDR3 runs 15 residues. The germline V gene encodes CDR1 MNHEY and CDR2 SVGAGI. The V gene end was trimmed by 2 bases and the J gene end by 6 bases; junction bases not matched to a gene: 7.

The table lists this clonotype with a few counts. The V gene is TRBV2, the J gene TRBJ1-5; D perhaps matches TRBD1 (6 bases). Germline lookup yields CDR1 SNHLY and CDR2 FYNNEI. Trimming stripped 7 bases from V and 0 bases from J, with 13 bases between. This CDR3 region has 15 residues. The CDR3 reads CASNRDIGSNQPQHF. The DNA of the CDR3 is TGTGCCAGCAACAGGGACATTGGTAGCAATCAGCCCCAGCATTTT.

This chain links TRBV7-9 with TRBJ1-2, with D unresolved. CDR1 and CDR2 (germline): SEHNR, FQNEAQ (reference sequence). V was shortened by 3 bases and J by 4 bases, with 15 bases between the two germline ends. The CDR3 sequence is 15 residues long. Written as DNA, the CDR3 is TGTGCCAGCAGCTTCCTGTTAGTCGGTAGCTATGGCTACACCTTC. This gives the protein CASSFLLVGSYGYTF.

This clonotype was counted only a few times. The chain carries TRBV5-5 and TRBJ2-5, with D hard to call. The germline V and J ends were trimmed by 0 bases and 2 bases, with 2 bases remaining between them. From germline, CDR1 is SGHKS and CDR2 YYEKEE (reference sequence). The CDR3 contains 12 residues. DNA of the CDR3: TGTGCCAGCAGCTTGGAGCAAGAGACCCAGTACTTC. Translating it yields CASSLEQETQYF.

This clonotype has at least ten counts. The chain joins TRBV5-1 to TRBJ1-6; 9 bases fit TRBD1. The length of the CDR3 is 15 residues. With 5 bases clipped from V and 8 bases from J, the junction kept 8 bases outside the gene matches. Germline V gene data show CDR1 as SGHRS and CDR2 as YFSETQ. The chain's CDR3 is CASSSLTGGDSPLHF. CDR3 in DNA: TGCGCCAGCAGTTCCTTAACAGGGGGCGATTCACCCCTCCACTTT.